This TCR beta chain originates from a study of blood T cell repertoires in COVID-19. Measured with immunoSEQ multiplex PCR; TCRdb has only the in-frame clones, and not every one. The sample has 60,000 to 65,000 clones, around 80% seen once; the top ten hold 13% to 15%. The CDR3 has 14 amino acids. Trimming took 3 bases from V and 3 from J, leaving 9 bases between them. CDR1 is LNHDA, CDR2 SQIVND, per germline (reference sequence). The chain has TRBV19 and TRBJ1-3; D uncertain. This receptor was identified in a man between 60 and 75 years old with COVID-19, enrolled during active disease. The specimen sequenced was peripheral blood. This CDR3 is CASSMAGFGNTIYF. CDR3 sequence (DNA): TGTGCCAGTAGTATGGCCGGGTTTGGAAACACCATATATTTT.